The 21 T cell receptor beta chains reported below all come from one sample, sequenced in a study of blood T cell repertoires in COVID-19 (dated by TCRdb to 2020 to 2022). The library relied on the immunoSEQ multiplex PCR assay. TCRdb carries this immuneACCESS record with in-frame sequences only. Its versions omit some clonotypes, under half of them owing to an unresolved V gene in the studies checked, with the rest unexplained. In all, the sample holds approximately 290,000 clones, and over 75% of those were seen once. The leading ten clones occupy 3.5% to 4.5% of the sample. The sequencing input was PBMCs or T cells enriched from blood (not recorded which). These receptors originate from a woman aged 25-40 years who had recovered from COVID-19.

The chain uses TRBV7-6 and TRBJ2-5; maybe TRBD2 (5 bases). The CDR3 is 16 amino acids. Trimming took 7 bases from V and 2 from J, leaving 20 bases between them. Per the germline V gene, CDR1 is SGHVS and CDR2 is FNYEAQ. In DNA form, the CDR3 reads TGTGCCAGCACCCCGGGAACAGCGCGCTATCAAGAGACCCAGTACTTC. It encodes CASTPGTARYQETQYF.

As DNA, the CDR3 is TGTGCCAGCAGCCAAGAATCCGCAGGGGTGGAGACCCAGTACTTC. This codes for CASSQESAGVETQYF. The chain has TRBV14 and TRBJ2-5; tentative D call: TRBD1 (6 bases). In germline, CDR1 is SGHDN, CDR2 FVKESK. The CDR3 covers 15 residues. Trimming took off 0 bases at V and 5 bases at J, with 13 bases between the two ends. Variable domain in full (rest from reference TRBV14 and TRBJ2-5): EAGVTQFPSHSVIEKGQTVTLRCDPISGHDNLYWYRRVMGKEIKFLLHFVKESKQDESGMPNNRFLAERTGGTYSTLKVQPAELEDSGVYFCASSQESAGVETQYFGPGTRLLVL.

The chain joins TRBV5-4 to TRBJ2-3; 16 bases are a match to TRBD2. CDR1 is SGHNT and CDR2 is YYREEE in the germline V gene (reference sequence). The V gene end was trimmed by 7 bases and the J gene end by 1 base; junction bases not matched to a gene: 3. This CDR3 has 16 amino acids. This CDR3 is CASGTSGGAGTDTQYF. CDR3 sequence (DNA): TGTGCCAGCGGGACTAGCGGGGGGGCGGGCACAGATACGCAGTATTTT.

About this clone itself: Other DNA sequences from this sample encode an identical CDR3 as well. The CDR3 region is CASSLGLAGDEQYF. CDR3 in DNA: TGTGCCAGCAGCTTAGGCCTAGCTGGGGACGAGCAGTACTTC. This chain joins TRBV7-9 and TRBJ2-7; a weak D match, TRBD2 (5 bases). This CDR3 contains 14 residues. Trimming cost V 1 base and J 5 bases, with 12 bases left between them. The germline V gene has CDR1 SEHNR and CDR2 FQNEAQ (reference sequence).

CDR3 bases: TGCGCCAGCAGCTTGGGACTGGTCTCTGGAAACACCATATATTTT. Its translation: CASSLGLVSGNTIYF. The chain carries TRBV5-1 and TRBJ1-3; D unresolved. The length of the CDR3 is 15 residues. The ends were cut back, 0 bases at V and 0 bases at J, with 7 bases in the middle. CDR1 and CDR2 (germline): SGHRS, YFSETQ.

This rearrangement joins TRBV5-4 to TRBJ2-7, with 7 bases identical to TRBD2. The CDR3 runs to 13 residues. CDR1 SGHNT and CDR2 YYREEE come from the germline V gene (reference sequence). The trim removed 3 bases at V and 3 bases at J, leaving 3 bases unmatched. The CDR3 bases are TGTGCCAGCAGCTGGGGCGGGAGCTACGAGCAGTACTTC. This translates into CASSWGGSYEQYF.

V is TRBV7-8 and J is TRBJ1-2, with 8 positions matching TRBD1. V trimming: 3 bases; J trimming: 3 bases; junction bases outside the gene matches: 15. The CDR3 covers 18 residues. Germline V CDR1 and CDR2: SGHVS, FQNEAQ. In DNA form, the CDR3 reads TGTGCCAGCAGCTTCATGACGACAGGGGAAAGGAATTACTATGGCTACACCTTC. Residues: CASSFMTTGERNYYGYTF.

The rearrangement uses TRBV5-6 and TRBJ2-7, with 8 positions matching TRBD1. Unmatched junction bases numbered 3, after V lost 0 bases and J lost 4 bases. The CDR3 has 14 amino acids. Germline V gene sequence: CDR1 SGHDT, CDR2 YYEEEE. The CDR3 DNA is TGTGCCAGCAGCTTGGGACAGGGGTTTTACGAGCAGTACTTC. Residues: CASSLGQGFYEQYF. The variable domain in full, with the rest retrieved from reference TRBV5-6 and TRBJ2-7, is DAGVTQSPTHLIKTRGQQVTLRCSPKSGHDTVSWYQQALGQGPQFIFQYYEEEERQRGNFPDRFSGHQFPNYSSELNVNALLLGDSALYLCASSLGQGFYEQYFGPGTRLTVT.

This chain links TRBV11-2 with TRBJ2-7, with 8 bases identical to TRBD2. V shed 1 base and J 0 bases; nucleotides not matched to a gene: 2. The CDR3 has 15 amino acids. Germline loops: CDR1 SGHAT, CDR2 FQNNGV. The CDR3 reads CASSLVAGISYEQYF. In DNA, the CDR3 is TGTGCCAGCAGCTTAGTAGCGGGGATCTCCTACGAGCAGTACTTC.

The CDR3 bases are TGTGCCTGGAGTGTACGGACATCAGGAGCTTTCTTT. Its translation is CAWSVRTSGAFF. This chain connects TRBV30 to TRBJ1-1; TRBD1 might be the D (5 bases). V lost 0 bases and J lost 10, with 12 bases in between. This CDR3 comprises 12 residues. Germline V gene sequence: CDR1 GTSNPN, CDR2 SVGIG (reference sequence).

In DNA form, the CDR3 reads TGTGCCAGCAGGGGCATCCCACGTCCCTCGAGCTCCTATAATTCACCCCTCCACTTT. Translating it yields CASRGIPRPSSSYNSPLHF. This chain links TRBV28 with TRBJ1-6; D not resolved. The V and J ends lost 6 bases and 0 bases respectively, with 21 bases between them. This CDR3 has 19 residues. CDR1 is MDHEN, CDR2 SYDVKM, per germline.

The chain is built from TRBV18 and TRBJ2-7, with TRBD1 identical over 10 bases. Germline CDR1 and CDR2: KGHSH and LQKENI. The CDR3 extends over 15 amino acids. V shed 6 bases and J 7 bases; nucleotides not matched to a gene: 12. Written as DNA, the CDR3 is TGTGCCAGCTCCTTCGGCGGGACAGGGGTTTGGGAGCAGTACTTC. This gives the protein CASSFGGTGVWEQYF.

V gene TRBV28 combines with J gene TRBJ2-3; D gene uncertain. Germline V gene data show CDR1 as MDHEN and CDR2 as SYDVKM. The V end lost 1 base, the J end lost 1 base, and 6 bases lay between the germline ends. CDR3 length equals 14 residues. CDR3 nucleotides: TGTGCCAGCAGTTTATTAGCAGGCACAGATACGCAGTATTTT. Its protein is CASSLLAGTDTQYF.

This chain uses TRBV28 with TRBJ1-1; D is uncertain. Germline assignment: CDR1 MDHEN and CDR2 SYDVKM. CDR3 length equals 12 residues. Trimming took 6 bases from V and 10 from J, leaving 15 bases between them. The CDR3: CASRPRGNAAFF. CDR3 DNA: TGTGCCAGCAGACCTAGAGGGAATGCAGCTTTCTTT.

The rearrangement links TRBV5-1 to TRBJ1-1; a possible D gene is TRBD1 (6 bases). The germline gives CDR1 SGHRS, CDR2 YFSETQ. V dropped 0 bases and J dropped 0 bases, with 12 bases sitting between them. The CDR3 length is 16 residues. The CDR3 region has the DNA TGCGCCAGCAGCTTGGCCTTCGACAGGTTGAACACTGAAGCTTTCTTT. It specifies CASSLAFDRLNTEAFF.

CDR3 nucleotides: TGTGCCAGCAGCGGGGATCGTGGGACAGGGGGCTTTGAAGCTTTCTTT. This sequence encodes CASSGDRGTGGFEAFF. The chain uses TRBV5-6 and TRBJ1-1, with 12 bases matching TRBD1. Germline CDR1 reads SGHDT; CDR2 reads YYEEEE. V trimming: 4 bases; J trimming: 7 bases; junction bases outside the gene matches: 11. The CDR3 loop spans 16 amino acids.

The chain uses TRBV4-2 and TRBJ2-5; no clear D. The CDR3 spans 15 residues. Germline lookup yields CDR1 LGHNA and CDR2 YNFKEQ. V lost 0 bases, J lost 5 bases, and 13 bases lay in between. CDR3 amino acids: CASSQDWIAWETQYF. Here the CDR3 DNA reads TGTGCCAGCAGCCAAGATTGGATAGCTTGGGAGACCCAGTACTTC.

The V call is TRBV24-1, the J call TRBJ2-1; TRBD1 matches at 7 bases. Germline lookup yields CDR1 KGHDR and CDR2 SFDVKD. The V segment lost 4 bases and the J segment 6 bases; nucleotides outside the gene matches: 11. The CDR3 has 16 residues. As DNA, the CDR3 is TGTGCCACCAGTGACCGAGACCCGGGACAGCTCAATGAGCAGTTCTTC. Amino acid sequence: CATSDRDPGQLNEQFF.

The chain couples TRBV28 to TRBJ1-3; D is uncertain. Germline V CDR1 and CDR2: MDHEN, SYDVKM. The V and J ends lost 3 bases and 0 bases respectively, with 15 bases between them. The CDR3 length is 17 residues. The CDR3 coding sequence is TGTGCCAGCAGTTTTTTCCGGTATAGCAACTCTGGAAACACCATATATTTT. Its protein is CASSFFRYSNSGNTIYF.

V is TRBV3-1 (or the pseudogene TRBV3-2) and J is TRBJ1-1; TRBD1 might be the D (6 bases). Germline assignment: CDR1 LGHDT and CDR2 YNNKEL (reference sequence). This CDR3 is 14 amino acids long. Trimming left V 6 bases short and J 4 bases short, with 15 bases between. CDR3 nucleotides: TGTGCCAGCAGTAACAGGGAGAGGGGCACTGAAGCTTTCTTT. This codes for CASSNRERGTEAFF.

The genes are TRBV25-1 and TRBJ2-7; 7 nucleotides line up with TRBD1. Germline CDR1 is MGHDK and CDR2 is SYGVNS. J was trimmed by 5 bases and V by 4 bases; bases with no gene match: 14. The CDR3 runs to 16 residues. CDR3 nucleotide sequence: TGTGCCAGCAGTGGATGGACAGGTTACGGCATCCACGAGCAGTACTTC. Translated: CASSGWTGYGIHEQYF.